This entry lists 21 T cell receptor beta chains sequenced from one sample in a study of blood T cell repertoires in COVID-19 (dated by TCRdb to between 2020 and 2021). The library came from the immunoSEQ multiplex PCR assay. TCRdb provides this immuneACCESS table in a form limited to in-frame rearrangements. Some clones are lacking; in checked studies, under half of them reflect an unresolved V gene, and why the rest are absent is not known. Present in this sample are 220,000 or so clones, approximately 85% of which were seen just once. The top ten clonotypes cover 2.5% to 3.5% of the sample. Sequenced: peripheral blood. The source is a man aged 45 to 65 who had recovered from COVID-19.

This clone is a singleton in its sample. This chain joins TRBV5-5 and TRBJ2-1; 11 bases line up with TRBD1. From germline, CDR1 is SGHKS and CDR2 YYEKEE (reference sequence). Trimming at V came to 2 bases and at J to 5 bases, leaving 3 bases not matched to a gene. The CDR3 has 15 residues. CDR3 in amino acids: CASSLRDRGNNEQFF. The CDR3 DNA reads as TGTGCCAGCAGCTTACGGGACAGGGGGAACAATGAGCAGTTCTTC.

CDR3 nucleotides: TGTGCCAGCAGTTACTCGCACAGGGGGAACACTGAAGCTTTCTTT. It yields the protein CASSYSHRGNTEAFF. The chain uses TRBV6-6 and TRBJ1-1; 7 bases map to TRBD1. The trim removed 0 bases at V and 1 base at J, leaving 2 bases unmatched. Germline V gene data show CDR1 as MNHNY and CDR2 as SVGAGI (reference sequence). This CDR3 contains 15 residues.

The chain links TRBV10-1 to TRBJ2-2, with 10 bases lining up with TRBD2. After removal of 6 bases from V and 4 bases from J, the junction contained 8 bases not matched to a gene. Per the germline V gene, CDR1 is WNHNN and CDR2 is SYGVQD (reference sequence). The CDR3 spans 16 residues. CDR3 protein: CASREGASGSTGELFF. CDR3 coding DNA: TGCGCCAGCAGAGAGGGAGCTAGCGGGAGCACCGGGGAGCTGTTTTTT.

The table lists this clone with a few counts. The chain links TRBV28 to TRBJ2-7, with a weak D call TRBD2 (7 bases). From germline, CDR1 is MDHEN and CDR2 SYDVKM. The CDR3 is 15 amino acids. The V and J ends lost 3 bases and 0 bases respectively, with 12 bases between them. The CDR3 spells CASSFRGASSYEQYF. As DNA, the CDR3 is TGTGCCAGCAGTTTTCGGGGGGCTAGCTCCTACGAGCAGTACTTC.

The chain recombines TRBV5-1 with TRBJ2-5; perhaps TRBD2 as D (5 bases). CDR1 and CDR2 from the germline V gene are SGHRS and YFSETQ. This CDR3 is built from 16 residues. Trimming stripped 4 bases from V and 2 bases from J, with 18 bases between. The CDR3 sequence: CASSLELIASQETQYF. CDR3 nucleotides: TGCGCCAGCAGCCTCGAATTAATAGCGTCACAAGAGACCCAGTACTTC.

The chain is built from TRBV29-1 and TRBJ2-6, with a weak D call TRBD2 (5 bases). V shed 6 bases and J shed 0 bases, with 15 bases lying between them. This CDR3 comprises 16 residues. Germline loops: CDR1 SQVTM, CDR2 ANQGSEA. CDR3 sequence: CSVEGLLSSGANVLTF. The CDR3 nucleotides read TGCAGCGTCGAGGGCCTCCTTAGCTCTGGGGCCAACGTCCTGACTTTC.

This chain joins TRBV15 and TRBJ2-7; D unresolved. The CDR3 is made up of 15 amino acids. CDR1 is LNHNV and CDR2 is YYDKDF in the germline V gene (reference sequence). Deletions cut 0 bases from V and 0 bases from J, with 9 bases between. The CDR3 DNA follows: TGTGCCACCAGCAGAGATTTCGCGTCCTCCTACGAGCAGTACTTC. This translates into CATSRDFASSYEQYF.

The chain is built from TRBV27 and TRBJ1-1, with 9 bases matching TRBD1. The CDR3 is 15 amino acids. Trimming took 6 bases from V and 1 from J; bases not matched to a gene: 6. The germline V gene encodes CDR1 MNHEY and CDR2 SMNVEV (reference sequence). CDR3 sequence (DNA): TGTGCCAGCAGGACGGGACAGGGAAGGAACACTGAAGCTTTCTTT. Translating gives CASRTGQGRNTEAFF.

The chain links TRBV30 to TRBJ2-3; 8 bases are shared with TRBD2. Germline CDR1 reads GTSNPN; CDR2 reads SVGIG (reference sequence). The CDR3 covers 15 residues. Trimming at V came to 0 bases and at J to 3 bases, leaving 5 bases not matched to a gene. DNA for the CDR3: TGTGCCTGGAGTGTAGATGGGACTAGAACAGATACGCAGTATTTT. It codes for CAWSVDGTRTDTQYF. Drawing the rest from reference TRBV30 and TRBJ2-3, the complete variable domain is SQTIHQWPATLVQPVGSPLSLECTVEGTSNPNLYWYRQAAGRGLQLLFYSVGIGQISSEVPQNLSASRPQDRQFILSSKKLLLSDSGFYLCAWSVDGTRTDTQYFGPGTRLTVL.

The chain is built from TRBV11-2 and TRBJ2-2; 8 bases match TRBD1. V shed 5 bases and J 4 bases; nucleotides not matched to a gene: 9. The CDR3 contains 16 residues. Germline lookup yields CDR1 SGHAT and CDR2 FQNNGV. As DNA, the CDR3 is TGTGCCAGCAGCACCCCGGGACAGGTAGCCACCGGGGAGCTGTTTTTT. Protein: CASSTPGQVATGELFF.

Turning to this clone: Distinct nucleotide sequences in the sample also encode this CDR3. The genes are TRBV27 and TRBJ2-7, with TRBD2 matching 12 bases. V lost 4 bases and J lost 4; bases outside the gene matches: 5. CDR1 and CDR2 from the germline V gene are MNHEY and SMNVEV (reference sequence). The CDR3 covers 15 residues. The CDR3 reads CASSSLAGGSYEQYF. The CDR3 DNA reads TGTGCCAGCAGTTCCCTAGCGGGAGGGTCTTACGAGCAGTACTTC.

This clone was observed a few times. The V call is TRBV28, the J call TRBJ2-7, with 9 bases aligning to TRBD1. The CDR3 has 17 residues. The germline gives CDR1 MDHEN, CDR2 SYDVKM. J gave up 6 bases and V 6 bases, and 18 bases lay outside the gene matches. CDR3 sequence reads: CASRLGGTGRLASEQYF. As DNA, the CDR3 is TGTGCCAGCAGACTAGGGGGGACAGGGCGGCTGGCTAGCGAGCAGTACTTC.

This chain connects TRBV28 to TRBJ1-2; no clear D gene. CDR1 is MDHEN and CDR2 is SYDVKM in the germline V gene. This CDR3 contains 13 residues. V was pared by 5 bases and J by 8 bases, with 15 bases between. The CDR3 here is CASSIQEALGYTF. CDR3 in DNA: TGTGCCAGCAGTATCCAAGAAGCTCTGGGCTACACCTTC.

The chain has TRBV10-1 and TRBJ2-3; 9 bases line up with TRBD2. The length of the CDR3 is 18 residues. CDR1 and CDR2 (germline): WNHNN, SYGVQD (reference sequence). The J segment lost 4 bases and the V segment lost 6 bases, leaving 17 bases of the junction unmatched. CDR3 coding DNA: TGCGCCAGCAGCCGACAGGTCGTCGCGGGAGGGAGCTCAGATACGCAGTATTTT. Translated: CASSRQVVAGGSSDTQYF.

The V call is TRBV5-1, the J call TRBJ1-1; D call uncertain. The germline V and J ends were trimmed by 1 base and 0 bases, with 4 bases remaining between them. Germline V gives CDR1 SGHRS, CDR2 YFSETQ. CDR3 length: 13 residues. The CDR3 region is CASSLNMNTEAFF. Here the CDR3 DNA reads TGCGCCAGCAGCTTGAATATGAACACTGAAGCTTTCTTT.

This clone was counted a few times. J is TRBJ2-3 and V is TRBV3-1 (or the pseudogene TRBV3-2), with 9 bases matching TRBD2. Germline assignment: CDR1 LGHDT and CDR2 YNNKEL (reference sequence). The length of the CDR3 is 16 residues. After removal of 1 base from V and 3 bases from J, the junction contained 5 bases not matched to a gene. Here the CDR3 reads CASSQAKREETDTQYF. As DNA, the CDR3 is TGTGCCAGCAGCCAAGCCAAGCGGGAGGAGACAGATACGCAGTATTTT.

V gene TRBV27 combines with J gene TRBJ2-7, with D perhaps TRBD1 (6 bases). V lost 3 bases to trimming and J lost 4 bases, with 10 bases between them. The CDR3 consists of 13 residues. Germline V gene sequence: CDR1 MNHEY, CDR2 SMNVEV (reference sequence). The CDR3, as DNA: TGTGCCAGCAGTTTGGACAGTGAGTACGAGCAGTACTTC. Its translation is CASSLDSEYEQYF.

This clone was seen once. J is TRBJ1-4 and V is TRBV2; 9 nucleotides match TRBD1. CDR3 size: 15 residues. In germline, CDR1 is SNHLY, CDR2 FYNNEI. Trimming cost V 6 bases and J 5 bases; bases outside gene matches: 7. This chain's CDR3 is CASSARTGENEKLFF. The CDR3 DNA reads TGTGCCAGCAGCGCCCGGACAGGGGAAAATGAAAAACTGTTTTTT.

This clone was detected a few times. The gene calls are TRBV24-1 and TRBJ2-6; D possibly corresponds to TRBD2 (5 bases). Trimming took 7 bases from V and 2 from J, leaving 11 bases between them. The CDR3 runs to 15 residues. Germline CDR1 and CDR2: KGHDR and SFDVKD. CDR3 protein: CATSPGVAGANVLTF. The CDR3 DNA follows: TGTGCCACCAGCCCCGGGGTGGCTGGGGCCAACGTCCTGACTTTC.

Only one count was recorded for this clone. The CDR3 DNA is TGTGCCAGCAGCCCCGACCCGGGACAGGGAATTGGTCAGCCCCAGCATTTT. Translated, it gives CASSPDPGQGIGQPQHF. The chain is built from TRBV5-5 and TRBJ1-5, with TRBD1 identical over 9 bases. Trimming at V came to 4 bases and at J to 6 bases, leaving 14 bases not matched to a gene. The V gene's germline CDR1 is SGHKS and CDR2 YYEKEE (reference sequence). There are 17 residues in the CDR3.

The rearrangement links TRBV7-9 to TRBJ2-1, with 12 bases that match TRBD2. Trimming cost V 5 bases and J 1 base; bases outside gene matches: 6. Germline values: CDR1 SEHNR, CDR2 FQNEAQ (reference sequence). The CDR3 sequence is 17 residues long. As DNA, the CDR3 is TGTGCCAGCAGCAGGACTAGCGGGATTCTTTCCTACAATGAGCAGTTCTTC. Residues: CASSRTSGILSYNEQFF.